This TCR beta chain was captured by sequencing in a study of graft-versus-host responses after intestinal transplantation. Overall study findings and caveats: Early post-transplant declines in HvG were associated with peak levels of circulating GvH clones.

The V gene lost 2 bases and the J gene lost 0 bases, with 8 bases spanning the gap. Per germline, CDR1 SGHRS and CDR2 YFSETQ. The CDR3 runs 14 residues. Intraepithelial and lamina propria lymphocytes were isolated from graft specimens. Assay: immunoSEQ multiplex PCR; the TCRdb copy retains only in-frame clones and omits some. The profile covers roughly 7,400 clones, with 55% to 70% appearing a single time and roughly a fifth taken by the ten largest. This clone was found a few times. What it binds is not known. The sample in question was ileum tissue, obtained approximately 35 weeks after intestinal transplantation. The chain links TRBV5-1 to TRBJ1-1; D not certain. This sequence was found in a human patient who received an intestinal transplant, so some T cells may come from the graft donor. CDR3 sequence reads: CASSFLDLNTEAFF. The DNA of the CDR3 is TGCGCCAGCAGCTTCCTTGACCTGAACACTGAAGCTTTCTTT. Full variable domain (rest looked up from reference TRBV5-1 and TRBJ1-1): KAGVTQTPRYLIKTRGQQVTLSCSPISGHRSVSWYQQTPGQGLQFLFEYFSETQRNKGNFPGRFSGRQFSNSRSEMNVSTLELGDSALYLCASSFLDLNTEAFFGQGTRLTVV.